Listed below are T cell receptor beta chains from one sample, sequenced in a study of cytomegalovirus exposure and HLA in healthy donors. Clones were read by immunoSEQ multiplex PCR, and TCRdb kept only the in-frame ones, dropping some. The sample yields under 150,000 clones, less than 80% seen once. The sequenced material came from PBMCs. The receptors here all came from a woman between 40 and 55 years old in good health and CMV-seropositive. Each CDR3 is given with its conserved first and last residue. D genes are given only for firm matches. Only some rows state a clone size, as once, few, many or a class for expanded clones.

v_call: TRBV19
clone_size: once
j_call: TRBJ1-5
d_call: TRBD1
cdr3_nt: TGTGCCAGTAGTATAGATGTGACAGGGAGGCAGCCCCAGCATTTT
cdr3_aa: CASSIDVTGRQPQHF

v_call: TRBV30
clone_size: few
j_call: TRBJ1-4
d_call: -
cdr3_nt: TGTGCCTGGAGTCGATTGCGGGAAAAACTGTTTTTT
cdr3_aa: CAWSRLREKLFF

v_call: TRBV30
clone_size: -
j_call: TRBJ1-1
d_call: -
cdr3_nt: TGTGCCTTAACACGGGGGGATCTGAACACTGAAGCTTTCTTT
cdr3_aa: CALTRGDLNTEAFF

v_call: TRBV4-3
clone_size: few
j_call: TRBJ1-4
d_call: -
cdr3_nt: TGCGCCAGCAGCCAAGATGCGGGGAATGAAAAACTGTTTTTT
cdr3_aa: CASSQDAGNEKLFF

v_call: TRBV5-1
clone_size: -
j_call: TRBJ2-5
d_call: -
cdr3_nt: TGCGCCAGCAGCTTGGCCTCGGCAGGGAGGGAGACCCAGTACTTC
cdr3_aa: CASSLASAGRETQYF

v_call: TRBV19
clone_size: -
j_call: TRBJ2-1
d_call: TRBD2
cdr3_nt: TGTGCCAGTACTGGGGGGGAAGGGCTCAATGAGCAGTTCTTC
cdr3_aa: CASTGGEGLNEQFF

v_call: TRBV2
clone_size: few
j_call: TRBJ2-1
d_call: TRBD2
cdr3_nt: TGTGCCACCTCGCGGGCTAGCGGGACCTACAATGAGCAGTTCTTC
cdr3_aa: CATSRASGTYNEQFF

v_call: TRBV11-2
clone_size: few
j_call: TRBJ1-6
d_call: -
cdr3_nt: TGTGCCAGCAGCTCGACAGAATATAATTCACCCCTCCACTTT
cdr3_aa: CASSSTEYNSPLHF

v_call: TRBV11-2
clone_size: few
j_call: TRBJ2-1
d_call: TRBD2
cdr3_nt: TGTGCCAGCAGCTTGAGCGGGCGGGGGGGATTTGAGCAGTTCTTC
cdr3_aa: CASSLSGRGGFEQFF

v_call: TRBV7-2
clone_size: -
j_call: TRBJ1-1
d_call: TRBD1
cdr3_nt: TGTGCCAGCAGCCCCCTTTCCCGGGACAGGGAAGCTTTCTTT
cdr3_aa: CASSPLSRDREAFF

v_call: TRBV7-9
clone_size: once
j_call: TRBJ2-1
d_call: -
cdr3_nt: TGTGCCAGCAGCCCCTGGGCCAGCTCCTACAATGAGCAGTTCTTC
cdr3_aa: CASSPWASSYNEQFF

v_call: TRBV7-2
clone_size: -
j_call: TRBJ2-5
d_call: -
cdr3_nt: TGTGCCAGCAGCTCCCAACAGGGATCAGAGACCCAGTACTTC
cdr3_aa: CASSSQQGSETQYF

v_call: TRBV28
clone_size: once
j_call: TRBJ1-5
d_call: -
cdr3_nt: TGTGCCAGCAGTTTGAGTAACAGGAATCAGCCCCAGCATTTT
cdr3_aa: CASSLSNRNQPQHF

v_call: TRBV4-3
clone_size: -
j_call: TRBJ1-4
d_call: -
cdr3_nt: TGCGCCAGCAGCCCGCGGGGGGTGGATGAAAAACTGTTTTTT
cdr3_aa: CASSPRGVDEKLFF

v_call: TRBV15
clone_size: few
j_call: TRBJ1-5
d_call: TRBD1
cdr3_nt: TGTGCCACCAGCAGAACCGGGACAGGGGGCAATCAGCCCCAGCATTTT
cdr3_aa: CATSRTGTGGNQPQHF

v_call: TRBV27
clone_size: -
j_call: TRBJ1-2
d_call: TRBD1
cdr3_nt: TGTGCCAGCAGTACGAAGGGGGCGCTCCCCACATATGGCTACACCTTC
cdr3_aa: CASSTKGALPTYGYTF

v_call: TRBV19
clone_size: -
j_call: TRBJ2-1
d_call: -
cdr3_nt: TGTGCCAGTAGTGTCGGGAGCTATGAGCAGTTCTTC
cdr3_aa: CASSVGSYEQFF

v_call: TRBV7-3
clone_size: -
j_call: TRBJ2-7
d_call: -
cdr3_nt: TGTGCCAGCAGCCCAGGGCGCGGCGGGGACGAGCAGTACTTC
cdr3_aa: CASSPGRGGDEQYF

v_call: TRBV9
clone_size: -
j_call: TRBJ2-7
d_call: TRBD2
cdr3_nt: TGTGCCAGCAGCACCGGGACCGGGAGGGGCAAGCAGTACTTC
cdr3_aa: CASSTGTGRGKQYF

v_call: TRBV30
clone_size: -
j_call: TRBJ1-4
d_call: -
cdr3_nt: TGTGCCTGGAGTAGGGGCCGGACAGATGCTAATGAAAAACTGTTTTTT
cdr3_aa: CAWSRGRTDANEKLFF

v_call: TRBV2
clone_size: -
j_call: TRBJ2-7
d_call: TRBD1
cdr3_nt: TGTGCCAGCAGTGCCGGGACAGGCTACTACGAGCAGTACTTC
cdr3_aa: CASSAGTGYYEQYF

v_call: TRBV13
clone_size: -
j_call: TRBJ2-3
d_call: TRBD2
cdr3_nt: TGTGCCAGCAGCTTATTACTTGCGGGAGGGCCAGATACGCAGTATTTT
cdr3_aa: CASSLLLAGGPDTQYF

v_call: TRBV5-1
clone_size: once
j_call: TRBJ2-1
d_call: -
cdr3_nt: TGCGCCAGCAGCTTTTCGGGAGTAAACTACAATGAGCAGTTCTTC
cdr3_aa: CASSFSGVNYNEQFF

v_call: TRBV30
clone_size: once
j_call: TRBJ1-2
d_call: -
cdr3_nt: TGTGCCTGGAGTGTAGCCAGGGTCTATGGCTACACCTTC
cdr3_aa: CAWSVARVYGYTF

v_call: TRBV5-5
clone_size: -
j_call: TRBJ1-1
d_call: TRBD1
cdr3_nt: TGTGCCAGCAGATACGGAGACAGGGATTACACTGAAGCTTTCTTT
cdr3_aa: CASRYGDRDYTEAFF

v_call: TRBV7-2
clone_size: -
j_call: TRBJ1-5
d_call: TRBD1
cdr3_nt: TGTGCCAGCAGCAGGGACAGGGGGGAAGATCAGCCCCAGCATTTT
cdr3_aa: CASSRDRGEDQPQHF

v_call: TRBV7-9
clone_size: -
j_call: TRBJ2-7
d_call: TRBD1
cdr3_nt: TGTGCCAGCAGCCCCCTGGGACAGGGATCCTACGAGCAGTACTTC
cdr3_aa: CASSPLGQGSYEQYF

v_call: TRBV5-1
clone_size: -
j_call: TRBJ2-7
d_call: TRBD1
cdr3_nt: TGCGCCAGCAGCTACCAGACAGGGGGGAGCTCCTACGAGCAGTACTTC
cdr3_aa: CASSYQTGGSSYEQYF

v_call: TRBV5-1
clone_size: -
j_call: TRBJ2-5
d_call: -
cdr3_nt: TGCGCCAGCAGCTTGGACCCGGGAGAGGGGGAGACCCAGTACTTC
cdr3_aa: CASSLDPGEGETQYF

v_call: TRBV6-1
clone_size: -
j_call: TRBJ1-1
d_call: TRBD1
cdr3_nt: TGTGCCAGCAGAAAGCACGGGACAGTTGACACTGAAGCTTTCTTT
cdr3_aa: CASRKHGTVDTEAFF

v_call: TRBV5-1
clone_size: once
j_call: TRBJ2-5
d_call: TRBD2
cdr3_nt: TGCGCCAGCAGCCCTTGGTCTATAGCGGGAGGGGAAGAGACCCAGTACTTC
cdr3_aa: CASSPWSIAGGEETQYF

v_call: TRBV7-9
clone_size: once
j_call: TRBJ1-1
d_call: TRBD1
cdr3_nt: TGTGCCAGCAACCTTACAGGGGGGGGAACTGAAGCTTTCTTT
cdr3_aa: CASNLTGGGTEAFF

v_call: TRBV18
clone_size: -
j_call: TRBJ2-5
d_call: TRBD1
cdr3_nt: TGTGCCAGCTCACTCGCCCGGGACAGCCATTCGGAGTACTTC
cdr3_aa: CASSLARDSHSEYF

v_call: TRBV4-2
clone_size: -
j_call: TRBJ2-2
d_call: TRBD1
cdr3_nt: TGTGCCAGCAGCTACCGACAGGGGGCTGACGGGGAGCTGTTTTTT
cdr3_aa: CASSYRQGADGELFF

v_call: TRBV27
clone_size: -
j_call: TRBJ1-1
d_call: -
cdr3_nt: TGTGCCAGCAGCCGAGGAATTGAAGCTTTCTTT
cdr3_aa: CASSRGIEAFF